This T cell receptor beta chain was sequenced during a study of blood T cell repertoires in COVID-19. Assay: immunoSEQ multiplex PCR; the TCRdb copy retains only in-frame clones and omits some. The table has about 210,000 clones, around 80% seen once. This CDR3 spans 11 amino acids. Trimming took 3 bases from V and 7 from J, leaving 6 bases between them. CDR1 is MNHEY and CDR2 is SMNVEV in the germline V gene (reference sequence). Sequences were obtained from peripheral blood. The chain combines TRBV27 with TRBJ2-5, with a tentative D call TRBD2 (6 bases). This receptor was identified in a woman older than 75 with COVID-19, enrolled during active disease. Here the CDR3 reads CASSLGGTQYF. CDR3 nucleotides: TGTGCCAGCAGTTTGGGGGGGACCCAGTACTTC.